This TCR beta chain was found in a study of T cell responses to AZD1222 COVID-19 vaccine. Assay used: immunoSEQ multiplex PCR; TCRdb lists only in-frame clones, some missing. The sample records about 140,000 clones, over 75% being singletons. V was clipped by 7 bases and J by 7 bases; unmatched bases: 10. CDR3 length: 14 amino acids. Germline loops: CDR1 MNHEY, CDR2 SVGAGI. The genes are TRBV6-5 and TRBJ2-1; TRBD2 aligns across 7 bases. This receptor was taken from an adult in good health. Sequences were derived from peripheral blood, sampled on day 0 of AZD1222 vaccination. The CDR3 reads CASTGGSFDNEQFF. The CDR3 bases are TGTGCCAGCACCGGGGGGTCTTTTGATAATGAGCAGTTCTTC.